This T cell receptor (beta chain) was retrieved from a study of T cells in Graves' hyperthyroidism and ophthalmopathy. For the study at large: Peripheral blood samples were taken at initial diagnosis, prior to any treatment.

This clonotype appeared many times. TCR beta CDR3 region amplification was performed from RNA transcripts. The HTBI primer set drove a first-round RT-PCR of the TCR CDR3. TCRdb passed the multiplex PCR reads through MiXCR, listing each CDR3 protein once. The sample has some 490,000 distinct CDR3 sequences; roughly 22% are singletons. A patient was excluded if there was uncontrolled infection, other autoimmune disease, pregnancy or lactation. Orbital computed tomography, thyroid ultrasound, serum thyroxine and TRAb, and clinical symptoms together informed the diagnoses. The V segment lost 6 bases and the J segment 7 bases; nucleotides outside the gene matches: 5. This CDR3 region has 13 residues. Per germline, CDR1 SEHNR and CDR2 FQNEAQ (reference sequence).

The sequenced sample was blood. The V and J genes are TRBV7-9 and TRBJ2-2; TRBD2 agrees at 7 bases. This sequence originates from an older woman with Graves' ophthalmopathy. The CDR3 sequence: CASSLREGGELFF. The CDR3 DNA reads TGTGCCAGCAGTTTGAGGGAGGGCGGGGAGCTGTTTTTT. The variable domain in full, completed from reference TRBV7-9 and TRBJ2-2, reads DTGVSQNPRHKITKRGQNVTFRCDPISEHNRLYWYRQTLGQGPEFLTYFQNEAQLEKSRLLSDRFSAERPKGSFSTLEIQRTEQGDSAMYLCASSLREGGELFFGEGSRLTVL.